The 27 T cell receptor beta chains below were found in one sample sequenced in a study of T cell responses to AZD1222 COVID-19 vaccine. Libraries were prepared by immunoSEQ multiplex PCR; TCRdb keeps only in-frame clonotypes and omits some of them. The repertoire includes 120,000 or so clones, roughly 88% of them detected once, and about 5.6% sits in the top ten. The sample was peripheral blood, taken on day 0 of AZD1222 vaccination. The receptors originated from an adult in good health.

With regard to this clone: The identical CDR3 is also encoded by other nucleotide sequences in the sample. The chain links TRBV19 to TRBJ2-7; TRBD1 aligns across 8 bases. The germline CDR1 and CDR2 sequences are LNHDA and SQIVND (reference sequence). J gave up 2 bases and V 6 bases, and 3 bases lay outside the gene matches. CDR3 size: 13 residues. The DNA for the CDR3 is TGTGCCAGTAGAGGACAGGGCACCTACGAGCAGTACTTC. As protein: CASRGQGTYEQYF.

Here the CDR3 DNA reads TGTGCCAGCTCACCTGAGGTGAACACTGAAGCTTTCTTT. Its protein is CASSPEVNTEAFF. This rearrangement joins TRBV18 to TRBJ1-1, with D hard to call. Germline V CDR1 and CDR2: KGHSH, LQKENI. This CDR3 has 13 amino acids. Trimming shortened V by 3 bases and J by 0 bases, and 5 bases separated the two germline ends.

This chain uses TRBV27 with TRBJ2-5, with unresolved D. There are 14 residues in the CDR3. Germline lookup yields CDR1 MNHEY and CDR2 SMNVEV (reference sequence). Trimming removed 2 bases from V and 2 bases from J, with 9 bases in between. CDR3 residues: CASSLKSVQETQYF. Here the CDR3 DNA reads TGTGCCAGCAGTTTAAAGTCAGTACAAGAGACCCAGTACTTC.

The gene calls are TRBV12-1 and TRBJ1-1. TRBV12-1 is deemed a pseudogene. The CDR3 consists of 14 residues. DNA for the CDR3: TGTGCCAGCAGCTTTCACCGGGGTTGGACTGAAGCTTTCTTT. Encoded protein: CASSFHRGWTEAFF.

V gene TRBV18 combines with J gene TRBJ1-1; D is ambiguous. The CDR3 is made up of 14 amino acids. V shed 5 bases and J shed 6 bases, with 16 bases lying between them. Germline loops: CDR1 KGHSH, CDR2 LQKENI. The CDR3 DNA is TGTGCCAGCTCAGTTACCGAAGGGATCTCTGAAGCTTTCTTT. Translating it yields CASSVTEGISEAFF.

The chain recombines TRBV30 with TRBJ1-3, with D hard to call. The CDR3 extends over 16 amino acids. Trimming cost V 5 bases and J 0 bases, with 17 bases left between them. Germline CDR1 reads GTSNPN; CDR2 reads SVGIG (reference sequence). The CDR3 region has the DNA TGTGCCTGGGAAGGACTTGAAGGTTACTCTGGAAACACCATATATTTT. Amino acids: CAWEGLEGYSGNTIYF. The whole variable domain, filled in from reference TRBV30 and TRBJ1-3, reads SQTIHQWPATLVQPVGSPLSLECTVEGTSNPNLYWYRQAAGRGLQLLFYSVGIGQISSEVPQNLSASRPQDRQFILSSKKLLLSDSGFYLCAWEGLEGYSGNTIYFGEGSWLTVV.

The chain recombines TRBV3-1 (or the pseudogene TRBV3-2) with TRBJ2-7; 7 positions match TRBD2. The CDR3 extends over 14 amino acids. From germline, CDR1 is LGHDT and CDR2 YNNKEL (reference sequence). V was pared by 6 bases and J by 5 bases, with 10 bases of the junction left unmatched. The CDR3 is CASSRGLEVDEQYF. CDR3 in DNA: TGTGCCAGCAGTCGAGGACTAGAGGTAGACGAGCAGTACTTC.

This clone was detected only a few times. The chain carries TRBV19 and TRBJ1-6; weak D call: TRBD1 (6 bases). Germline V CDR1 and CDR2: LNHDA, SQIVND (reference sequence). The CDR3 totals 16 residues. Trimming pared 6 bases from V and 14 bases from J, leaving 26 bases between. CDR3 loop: CASSRLGDTGYSALHF. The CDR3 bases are TGTGCCAGTAGCCGCCTAGGGGACACTGGGTACTCGGCCCTCCACTTT.

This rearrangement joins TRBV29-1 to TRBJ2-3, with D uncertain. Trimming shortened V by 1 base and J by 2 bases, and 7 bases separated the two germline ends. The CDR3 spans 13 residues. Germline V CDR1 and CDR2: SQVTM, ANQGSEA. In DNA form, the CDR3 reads TGCAGCGTTGAAGTGCCAGCCACAGATACGCAGTATTTT. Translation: CSVEVPATDTQYF.

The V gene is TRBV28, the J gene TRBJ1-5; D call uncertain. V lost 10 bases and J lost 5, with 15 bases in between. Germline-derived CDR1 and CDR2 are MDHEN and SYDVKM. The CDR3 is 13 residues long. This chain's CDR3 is CAINRYKDQPQHF. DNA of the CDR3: TGTGCCATCAACCGGTATAAAGATCAGCCCCAGCATTTT.

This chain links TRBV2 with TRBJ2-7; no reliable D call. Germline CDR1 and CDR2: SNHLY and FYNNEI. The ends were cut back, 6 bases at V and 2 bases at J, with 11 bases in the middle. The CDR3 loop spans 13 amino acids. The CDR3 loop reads CASRGPKAYEQYF. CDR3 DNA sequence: TGTGCCAGCAGAGGACCTAAAGCCTACGAGCAGTACTTC.

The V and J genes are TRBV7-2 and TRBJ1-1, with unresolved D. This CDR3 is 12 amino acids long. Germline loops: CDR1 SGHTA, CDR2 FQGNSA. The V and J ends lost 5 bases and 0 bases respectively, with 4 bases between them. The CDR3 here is CASSLMNTEAFF. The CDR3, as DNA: TGTGCCAGCAGCCTCATGAACACTGAAGCTTTCTTT. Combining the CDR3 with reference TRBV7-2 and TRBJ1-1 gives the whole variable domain GAGVSQSPSNKVTEKGKDVELRCDPISGHTALYWYRQSLGQGLEFLIYFQGNSAPDKSGLPSDRFSAERTGGSVSTLTIQRTQQEDSAVYLCASSLMNTEAFFGQGTRLTVV.

CDR3 nucleotides: TGTGCCAGCTCATCAGATTCGAACACTGAAGCTTTCTTT. Encoded protein: CASSSDSNTEAFF. The gene calls are TRBV18 and TRBJ1-1; D is undetermined. Trimming took off 5 bases at V and 1 base at J, with 8 bases between the two ends. The CDR3 extends over 13 amino acids. The germline gives CDR1 KGHSH, CDR2 LQKENI.

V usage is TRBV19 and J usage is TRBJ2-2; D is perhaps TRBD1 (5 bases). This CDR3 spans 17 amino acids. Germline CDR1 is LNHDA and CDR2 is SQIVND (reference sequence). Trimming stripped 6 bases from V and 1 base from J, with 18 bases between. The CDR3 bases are TGTGCCAGTAGCCCATTAGGGAAAGGGGTGAACACCGGGGAGCTGTTTTTT. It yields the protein CASSPLGKGVNTGELFF.

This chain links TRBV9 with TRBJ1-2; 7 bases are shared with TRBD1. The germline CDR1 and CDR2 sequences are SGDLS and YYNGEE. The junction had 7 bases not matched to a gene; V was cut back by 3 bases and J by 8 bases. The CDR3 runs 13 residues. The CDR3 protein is CASSDDRVPGYTF. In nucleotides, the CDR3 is TGTGCCAGCAGCGATGACAGGGTTCCAGGCTACACCTTC.

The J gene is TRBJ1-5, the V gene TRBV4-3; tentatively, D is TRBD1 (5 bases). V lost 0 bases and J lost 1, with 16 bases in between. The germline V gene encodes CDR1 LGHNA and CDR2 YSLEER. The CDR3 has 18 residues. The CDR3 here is CASSQDHLGGGSNQPQHF. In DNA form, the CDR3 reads TGCGCCAGCAGCCAAGATCATTTGGGGGGAGGAAGCAATCAGCCCCAGCATTTT.

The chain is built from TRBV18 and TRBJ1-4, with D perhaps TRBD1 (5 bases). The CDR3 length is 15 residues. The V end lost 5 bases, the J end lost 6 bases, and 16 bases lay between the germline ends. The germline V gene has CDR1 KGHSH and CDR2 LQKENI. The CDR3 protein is CASSSRRQGDEKLFF. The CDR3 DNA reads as TGTGCCAGCTCATCGCGACGGCAGGGAGATGAAAAACTGTTTTTT.

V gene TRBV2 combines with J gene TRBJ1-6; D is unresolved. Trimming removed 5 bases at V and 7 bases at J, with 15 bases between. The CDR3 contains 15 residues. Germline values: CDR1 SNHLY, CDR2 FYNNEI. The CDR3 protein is CASSMQGPDNSPLHF. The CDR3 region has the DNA TGTGCCAGCAGTATGCAAGGACCTGACAATTCACCCCTCCACTTT. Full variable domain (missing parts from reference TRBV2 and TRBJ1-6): EPEVTQTPSHQVTQMGQEVILRCVPISNHLYFYWYRQILGQKVEFLVSFYNNEISEKSEIFDDQFSVERPDGSNFTLKIRSTKLEDSAMYFCASSMQGPDNSPLHFGNGTRLTVT.

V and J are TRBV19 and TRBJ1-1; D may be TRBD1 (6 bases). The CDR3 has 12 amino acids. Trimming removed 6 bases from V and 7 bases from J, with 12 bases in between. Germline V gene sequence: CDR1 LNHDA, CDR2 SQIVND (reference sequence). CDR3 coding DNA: TGTGCCAGTAGCCCAGGACAGCGTGAAGCTTTCTTT. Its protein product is CASSPGQREAFF. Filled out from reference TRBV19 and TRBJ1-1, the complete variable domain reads DGGITQSPKYLFRKEGQNVTLSCEQNLNHDAMYWYRQDPGQGLRLIYYSQIVNDFQKGDIAEGYSVSREKKESFPLTVTSAQKNPTAFYLCASSPGQREAFFGQGTRLTVV.

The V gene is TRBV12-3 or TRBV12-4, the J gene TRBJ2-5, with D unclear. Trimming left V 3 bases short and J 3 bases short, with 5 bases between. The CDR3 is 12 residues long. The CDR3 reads CASSFGKETQYF. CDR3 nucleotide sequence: TGTGCCAGCAGTTTTGGGAAAGAGACCCAGTACTTC.

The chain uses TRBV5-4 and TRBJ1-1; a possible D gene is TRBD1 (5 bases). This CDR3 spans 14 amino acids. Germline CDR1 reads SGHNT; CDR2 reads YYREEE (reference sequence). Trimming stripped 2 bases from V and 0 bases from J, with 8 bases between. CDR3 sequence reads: CASSFRGLNTEAFF. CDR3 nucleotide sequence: TGTGCCAGCAGCTTCCGGGGGTTGAACACTGAAGCTTTCTTT.

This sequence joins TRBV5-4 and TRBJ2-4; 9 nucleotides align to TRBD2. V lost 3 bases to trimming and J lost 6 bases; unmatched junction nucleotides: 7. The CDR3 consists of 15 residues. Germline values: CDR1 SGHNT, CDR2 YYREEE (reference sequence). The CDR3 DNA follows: TGTGCCAGCAGCTCCTCACTAGCGGGTCCAAACATTCAGTACTTC. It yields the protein CASSSSLAGPNIQYF. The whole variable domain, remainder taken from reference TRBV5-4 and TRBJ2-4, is ETGVTQSPTHLIKTRGQQVTLRCSSQSGHNTVSWYQQALGQGPQFIFQYYREEENGRGNFPPRFSGLQFPNYSSELNVNALELDDSALYLCASSSSLAGPNIQYFGAGTRLSVL.

The CDR3 sequence is CASSSSTETEGYTF. CDR3 in DNA: TGTGCCAGTAGTAGCTCGACAGAGACTGAGGGCTACACCTTC. The chain uses TRBV19 and TRBJ1-2; D may be TRBD1 (5 bases). Trimming took 4 bases from V and 8 from J, leaving 17 bases between them. Germline CDR1 and CDR2: LNHDA and SQIVND (reference sequence). The CDR3 runs to 14 residues.

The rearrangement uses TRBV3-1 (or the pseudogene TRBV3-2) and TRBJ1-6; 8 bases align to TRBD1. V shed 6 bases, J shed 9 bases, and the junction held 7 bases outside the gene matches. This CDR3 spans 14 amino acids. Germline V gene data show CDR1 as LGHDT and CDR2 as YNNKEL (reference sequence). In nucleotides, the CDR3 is TGTGCCAGCAGTCTCGACAGGGGTGGTTCACCCCTCCACTTT. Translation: CASSLDRGGSPLHF.

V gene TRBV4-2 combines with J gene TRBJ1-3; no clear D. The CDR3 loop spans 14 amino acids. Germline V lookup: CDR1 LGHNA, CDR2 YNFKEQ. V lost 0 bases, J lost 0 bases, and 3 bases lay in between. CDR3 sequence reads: CASSQENSGNTIYF. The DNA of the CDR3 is TGTGCCAGCAGCCAAGAAAACTCTGGAAACACCATATATTTT.

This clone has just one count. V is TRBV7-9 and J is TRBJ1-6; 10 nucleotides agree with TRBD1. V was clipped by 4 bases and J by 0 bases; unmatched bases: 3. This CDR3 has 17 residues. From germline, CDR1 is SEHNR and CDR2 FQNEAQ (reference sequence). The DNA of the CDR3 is TGTGCCAGCAGCTGGACAGGGGGGGCCTCCTATAATTCACCCCTCCACTTT. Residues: CASSWTGGASYNSPLHF.

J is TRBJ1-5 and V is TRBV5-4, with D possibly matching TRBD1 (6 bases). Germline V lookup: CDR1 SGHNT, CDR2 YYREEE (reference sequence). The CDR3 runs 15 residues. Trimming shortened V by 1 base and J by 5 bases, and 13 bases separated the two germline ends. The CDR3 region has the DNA TGTGCCAGCAGCTTGCAGGGGAGCGGGGATCAGCCCCAGCATTTT. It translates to CASSLQGSGDQPQHF.